The present T cell receptor beta chain was sequenced within a study of T cell changes during pregnancy in multiple sclerosis. Looked up from germline, CDR1 is SQVTM and CDR2 is ANQGSEA. This CDR3 is 13 amino acids long. The J segment lost 3 bases and the V segment lost 5 bases, leaving 1 base of the junction unmatched. Assay: immunoSEQ multiplex PCR; the TCRdb copy retains only in-frame clones and omits some. The sample yields about 50,000 clones, around nine tenths seen once. Sequencing was performed on CD4+ T cells from peripheral blood mononuclear cells, taken after pregnancy. The sequence was collected from a female donor with multiple sclerosis, enrolled in a pregnancy study. The chain has TRBV29-1 and TRBJ2-3; 11 bases map to TRBD2. The CDR3 loop reads CSVRLAGTDTQYF. The CDR3 DNA is TGCAGCGTTCGACTAGCGGGAACAGATACGCAGTATTTT.